These 27 T cell receptor beta chains were sequenced from one sample in a study of cytotoxic CD8 clonotypes in ibrutinib-treated CLL. This table comes from immunoSEQ multiplex PCR, and its TCRdb copy is limited to in-frame clones, with some not included. The table includes approximately 280,000 clones, approximately 79% detected once. Sequences were derived from PBMCs, sampled at disease progression, from a patient treated with ibrutinib. All receptors come from a human donor with chronic lymphocytic leukemia.

The chain joins TRBV5-4 to TRBJ2-5, with D possibly being TRBD1 (5 bases). The CDR3 sequence is 12 residues long. V lost 0 bases, J lost 5 bases, and 5 bases lay in between. The germline V gene encodes CDR1 SGHNT and CDR2 YYREEE (reference sequence). The CDR3 DNA reads as TGTGCCAGCAGCTTGGGACAGGAGACCCAGTACTTC. Protein: CASSLGQETQYF.

This clone was seen only a few times. The chain recombines TRBV10-3 with TRBJ1-2, with D perhaps matching TRBD1 (6 bases). The CDR3 spans 15 residues. Germline values: CDR1 ENHRY, CDR2 SYGVKD. Trimming pared 5 bases from V and 5 bases from J, leaving 18 bases between. Here the CDR3 reads CAISTPDSTLYGYTF. DNA for the CDR3: TGTGCCATCAGTACCCCGGACAGCACATTATATGGCTACACCTTC.

V is TRBV19 and J is TRBJ1-1; no reliable D call. This CDR3 contains 15 residues. V lost 0 bases, J lost 4 bases, and 12 bases lay in between. Germline V gene data show CDR1 as LNHDA and CDR2 as SQIVND (reference sequence). The CDR3 coding sequence is TGTGCCAGTAGTATAGATATGAAGGCCATCACTGAAGCTTTCTTT. Amino acid sequence: CASSIDMKAITEAFF.

The chain couples TRBV6-6 to TRBJ1-2; 7 nucleotides align to TRBD1. Trimming removed 0 bases from V and 4 bases from J; junction bases left unmatched: 2. This CDR3 contains 14 residues. Germline CDR1 is MNHNY and CDR2 is SVGAGI (reference sequence). CDR3 nucleotide sequence: TGTGCCAGCAGTTACTCCCAGGGGGGCTATGGCTACACCTTC. This translates into CASSYSQGGYGYTF.

This clone was seen only a few times. The chain joins TRBV9 to TRBJ2-1; perhaps TRBD1 as D (6 bases). V was trimmed by 0 bases and J by 9 bases, leaving 13 bases between them. The CDR3 totals 14 residues. Germline CDR1 and CDR2: SGDLS and YYNGEE. CDR3 bases: TGTGCCAGCAGCGTAGAGCCCCAAGGGGGTGAGCAGTTCTTC. Translated, it gives CASSVEPQGGEQFF.

The chain combines TRBV7-6 with TRBJ2-7, with 10 bases aligning to TRBD2. V lost 5 bases and J lost 2; bases outside the gene matches: 6. CDR1 SGHVS and CDR2 FNYEAQ come from the germline V gene. The CDR3 runs 15 residues. The CDR3 DNA reads as TGTGCCAGCAGCGAAACTAGCGGGGCGACCTACGAGCAGTACTTC. This sequence encodes CASSETSGATYEQYF.

This clone was detected once. This sequence joins TRBV11-2 and TRBJ1-2; D gene uncertain. Trimming left V 3 bases short and J 8 bases short, with 10 bases between. The germline CDR1 and CDR2 sequences are SGHAT and FQNNGV. The CDR3 has 12 amino acids. The CDR3 region is CASSLRSYGYTF. The CDR3 DNA is TGTGCCAGCAGCTTGAGGAGTTACGGCTACACCTTC.

This clone has just one count. The CDR3: CASSLDRVNEQFF. CDR3 nucleotide sequence: TGTGCCAGCAGCTTGGACAGGGTTAATGAGCAGTTCTTC. The V and J genes are TRBV7-3 and TRBJ2-1; 8 bases agree with TRBD1. The trim removed 3 bases at V and 7 bases at J, leaving 2 bases unmatched. Germline V CDR1 and CDR2: SGHTA, FQGTGA. This CDR3 comprises 13 residues.

This clone was recorded a few times. The rearrangement links TRBV4-3 to TRBJ1-5, with 7 bases aligning to TRBD1. CDR3 size: 15 residues. Germline V gives CDR1 LGHNA, CDR2 YSLEER. After removal of 0 bases from V and 4 bases from J, the junction contained 3 bases not matched to a gene. CDR3 region: CASSQDWGQNQPQHF. The CDR3 region has the DNA TGCGCCAGCAGCCAAGATTGGGGACAGAATCAGCCCCAGCATTTT.

The rearrangement joins TRBV29-1 to TRBJ2-1, with D perhaps given as TRBD1 or TRBD2 (5 bases each). This CDR3 region has 17 residues. CDR1 and CDR2 from the germline V gene are SQVTM and ANQGSEA. V lost 7 bases to trimming and J lost 2 bases, with 24 bases between them. CDR3 residues: CSANERRPGRAYNEQFF. Written as DNA, the CDR3 is TGCAGCGCTAATGAGAGACGCCCGGGACGTGCCTACAATGAGCAGTTCTTC.

The V gene is TRBV6-1, the J gene TRBJ1-2; 10 bases line up with TRBD1. The CDR3 totals 15 residues. CDR1 MNHNS and CDR2 SASEGT come from the germline V gene. V was clipped by 1 base and J by 7 bases; unmatched bases: 6. The CDR3 coding sequence is TGTGCCAGCAGTGAAGGGGGACAGGGGACCTCTGGCTACACCTTC. Its translation is CASSEGGQGTSGYTF.

This sequence joins TRBV10-3 and TRBJ2-5; the match to TRBD2 covers 12 bases. In germline, CDR1 is ENHRY, CDR2 SYGVKD. V was pared by 4 bases and J by 1 base, with 4 bases of the junction left unmatched. The CDR3 has 16 residues. CDR3 sequence: CAISGASGGAQETQYF. Written as DNA, the CDR3 is TGTGCCATCAGTGGGGCTAGCGGGGGGGCCCAAGAGACCCAGTACTTC.

This chain uses TRBV5-4 with TRBJ1-4; no reliable D call. The germline V gene has CDR1 SGHNT and CDR2 YYREEE (reference sequence). The V end was cut by 1 base, the J end by 7 bases, with 14 bases between. CDR3 length equals 15 residues. The CDR3 region has the DNA TGTGCCAGCAGCTTGAAGGGTGTCAAGGGTGAAAAACTGTTTTTT. Translating gives CASSLKGVKGEKLFF.

This chain joins TRBV13 and TRBJ2-7, with unresolved D. V was shortened by 1 base and J by 0 bases, with 4 bases between the two germline ends. This CDR3 has 13 residues. Germline values: CDR1 PRHDT, CDR2 FYEKMQ (reference sequence). The CDR3 reads CASSLVRSYEQYF. The CDR3, as DNA: TGTGCCAGCAGCTTAGTGCGCTCCTACGAGCAGTACTTC.

This clone was detected once. The V call is TRBV29-1, the J call TRBJ2-7; 9 bases agree with TRBD1. Losses at the gene ends were 7 bases for V and 3 bases for J; bases not matched to a gene: 4. Germline assignment: CDR1 SQVTM and CDR2 ANQGSEA. The CDR3 spans 12 residues. CDR3 nucleotide sequence: TGCAGCGCTACGACAGGGGGCTACGAGCAGTACTTC. It translates to CSATTGGYEQYF.

The rearrangement joins TRBV29-1 to TRBJ2-1; D gene unclear. V was shortened by 7 bases and J by 3 bases, with 4 bases between the two germline ends. Germline assignment: CDR1 SQVTM and CDR2 ANQGSEA. The CDR3 has 10 amino acids. The CDR3 region is CSALYNEQFF. CDR3 bases: TGCAGCGCCCTCTACAATGAGCAGTTCTTC.

This chain links TRBV29-1 with TRBJ2-3; D not certain. From germline, CDR1 is SQVTM and CDR2 ANQGSEA. CDR3 length: 11 residues. The chain's CDR3 is CASEDPDTQYF. CDR3 nucleotide sequence: TGCGCAAGCGAAGACCCAGATACGCAGTATTTT.

This chain uses TRBV10-3 with TRBJ1-1; a weak D match, TRBD1 (5 bases). Trimming pared 11 bases from V and 1 base from J, leaving 11 bases between. Germline V gene sequence: CDR1 ENHRY, CDR2 SYGVKD. The CDR3 runs to 12 residues. The CDR3, as DNA: TGTGCCGCCAGTGGACAGAACACTGAAGCTTTCTTT. Amino acid sequence: CAASGQNTEAFF.

This sequence joins TRBV9 and TRBJ2-5; TRBD2 matches 12 bases. This CDR3 spans 16 amino acids. After removal of 4 bases from V and 1 base from J, the junction contained 5 bases not matched to a gene. Germline-derived CDR1 and CDR2 are SGDLS and YYNGEE. The CDR3 sequence: CASSTRGLAGQETQYF. The CDR3 DNA reads as TGTGCCAGCAGCACCCGGGGACTAGCGGGCCAAGAGACCCAGTACTTC.

This clone is a singleton in its sample. This chain joins TRBV7-8 and TRBJ2-1, with a weak D call TRBD2 (6 bases). This CDR3 contains 15 residues. Germline assignment: CDR1 SGHVS and CDR2 FQNEAQ. The V and J ends lost 3 bases and 6 bases respectively, with 15 bases between them. DNA for the CDR3: TGTGCCAGCAGCTTTTCGGTTGTGGAGGGCAATGAGCAGTTCTTC. Amino acid sequence: CASSFSVVEGNEQFF.

The CDR3 DNA is TGTGCCAGCTTGTTCGCGGGAGGGAAAGATACGCAGTATTTT. It codes for CASLFAGGKDTQYF. This chain uses TRBV18 with TRBJ2-3; 9 bases map to TRBD2. The CDR3 runs 14 residues. Germline trimming cut 7 bases from V and 5 bases from J; bases unmatched to any gene: 7. Germline assignment: CDR1 KGHSH and CDR2 LQKENI.

The chain joins TRBV7-8 to TRBJ1-5; the match to TRBD1 covers 7 bases. Germline CDR1 and CDR2: SGHVS and FQNEAQ. There are 20 residues in the CDR3. V lost 4 bases and J lost 4; bases outside the gene matches: 22. The CDR3 DNA sequence: TGTGCCAGCAGCTATTCCAACATCCTGGACAGGAAGGAAAAAAATCAGCCCCAGCATTTT. Translated: CASSYSNILDRKEKNQPQHF.

This chain connects TRBV5-1 to TRBJ2-7; 12 bases match TRBD2. With 4 bases clipped from V and 2 bases from J, the junction kept 7 bases outside the gene matches. Germline V lookup: CDR1 SGHRS, CDR2 YFSETQ. This CDR3 is built from 16 residues. Written as DNA, the CDR3 is TGCGCCAGCAGCCCGGCTAGACTAGCGGGAGCCTACGAGCAGTACTTC. Its translation is CASSPARLAGAYEQYF.

This clone was recorded once. The chain joins TRBV7-3 to TRBJ2-1; possibly TRBD2 for D (5 bases). From germline, CDR1 is SGHTA and CDR2 FQGTGA. The V gene lost 5 bases and the J gene lost 10 bases, with 15 bases spanning the gap. The CDR3 runs to 13 residues. CDR3 amino acids: CASSPYSGKEQFF. For the CDR3, the DNA is TGTGCCAGCAGCCCCTACTCCGGGAAGGAGCAGTTCTTC.

The V gene is TRBV6-1, the J gene TRBJ2-7, with 8 bases lining up with TRBD1. The CDR3 runs to 13 residues. Germline V gene sequence: CDR1 MNHNS, CDR2 SASEGT. With V trimmed by 6 bases and J by 3 bases, 4 bases remained unmatched. The CDR3: CASSHGQGYEQYF. The DNA for the CDR3 is TGTGCCAGCAGCCACGGACAGGGCTACGAGCAGTACTTC.

This chain joins TRBV6-1 and TRBJ2-3, with D maybe TRBD1 (5 bases). The CDR3 length is 16 residues. Germline CDR1 reads MNHNS; CDR2 reads SASEGT. V gave up 3 bases and J gave up 4 bases, with 17 bases separating them. The CDR3 nucleotides read TGTGCCAGCAGTGACCTATTCAGGGATCGGCCAGATACGCAGTATTTT. As protein: CASSDLFRDRPDTQYF.

The V gene is TRBV15, the J gene TRBJ2-7, with D hard to call. This CDR3 region has 12 residues. Trimming took 5 bases from V and 5 from J, leaving 10 bases between them. Germline CDR1 and CDR2: LNHNV and YYDKDF (reference sequence). This CDR3 reads CATSRGRDEQYF. CDR3 DNA: TGTGCCACCAGCCGCGGACGGGACGAGCAGTACTTC. The full variable domain, with the rest looked up from reference TRBV15 and TRBJ2-7, is DAMVIQNPRYQVTQFGKPVTLSCSQTLNHNVMYWYQQKSSQAPKLLFHYYDKDFNNEADTPDNFQSRRPNTSFCFLDIRSPGLGDTAMYLCATSRGRDEQYFGPGTRLTVT.